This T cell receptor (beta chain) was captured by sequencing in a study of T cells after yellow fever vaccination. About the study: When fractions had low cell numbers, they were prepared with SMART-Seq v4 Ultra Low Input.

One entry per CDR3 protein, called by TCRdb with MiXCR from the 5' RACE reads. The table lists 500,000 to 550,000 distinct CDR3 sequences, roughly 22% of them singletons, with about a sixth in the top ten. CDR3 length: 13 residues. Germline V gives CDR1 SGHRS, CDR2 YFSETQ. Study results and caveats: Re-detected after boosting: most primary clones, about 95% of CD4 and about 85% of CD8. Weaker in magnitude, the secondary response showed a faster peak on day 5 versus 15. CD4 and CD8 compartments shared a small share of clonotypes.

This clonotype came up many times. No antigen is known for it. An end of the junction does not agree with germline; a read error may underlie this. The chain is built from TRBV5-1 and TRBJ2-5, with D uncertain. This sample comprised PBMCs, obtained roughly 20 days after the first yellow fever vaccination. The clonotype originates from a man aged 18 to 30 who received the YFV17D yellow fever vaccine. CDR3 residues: CASSLSVQETQYF. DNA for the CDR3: TGTGCCAGCAGCTTATCTGTCCAAGAGACCCAGTACTTC. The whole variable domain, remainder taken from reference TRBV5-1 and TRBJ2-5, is KAGVTQTPRYLIKTRGQQVTLSCSPISGHRSVSWYQQTPGQGLQFLFEYFSETQRNKGNFPGRFSGRQFSNSRSEMNVSTLELGDSALYLCASSLSVQETQYFGPGTRLLVL.